A single sample gave rise to the 2 T cell receptor beta chains below, sequenced in a study of blood T cell repertoires in COVID-19. The data were produced by immunoSEQ multiplex PCR, yet TCRdb's version contains in-frame clones alone and is incomplete. The sample has roughly 200,000 clones, 82% seen once. The sample consisted of peripheral blood. The receptors originated from a woman aged 80 or older with COVID-19, enrolled during active disease.

The chain combines TRBV24-1 with TRBJ2-5; D gene ambiguous. The V end was cut by 7 bases, the J end by 7 bases, with 21 bases between. CDR3 size: 15 residues. CDR1 is KGHDR and CDR2 is SFDVKD in the germline V gene. CDR3 amino acids: CATSPSPPAPGTQYF. The CDR3 bases are TGTGCCACCAGCCCATCACCTCCGGCCCCAGGGACCCAGTACTTC.

The rearrangement joins TRBV4-1 to TRBJ1-6, with 10 bases aligning to TRBD1. This CDR3 is built from 17 residues. V lost 3 bases to trimming and J lost 0 bases; unmatched junction nucleotides: 2. CDR1 and CDR2 from the germline V gene are MGHRA and YSYEKL. CDR3 nucleotides: TGCGCCAGCAGCCAGGACAGGGGGAGCTCCTATAATTCACCCCTCCACTTT. As protein: CASSQDRGSSYNSPLHF.